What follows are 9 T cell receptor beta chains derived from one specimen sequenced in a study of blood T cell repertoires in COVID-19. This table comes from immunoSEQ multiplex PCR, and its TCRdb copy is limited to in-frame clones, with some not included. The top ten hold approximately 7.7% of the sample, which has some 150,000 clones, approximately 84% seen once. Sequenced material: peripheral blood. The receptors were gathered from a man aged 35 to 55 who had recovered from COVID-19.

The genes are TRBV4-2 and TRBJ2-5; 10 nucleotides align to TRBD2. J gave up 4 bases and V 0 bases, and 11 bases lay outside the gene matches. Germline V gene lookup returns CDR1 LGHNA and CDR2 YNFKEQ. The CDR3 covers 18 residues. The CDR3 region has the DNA TGTGCCAGCAGCCAAGATCGGGGTAGCGGGGGGCCCGGAGAGACCCAGTACTTC. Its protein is CASSQDRGSGGPGETQYF.

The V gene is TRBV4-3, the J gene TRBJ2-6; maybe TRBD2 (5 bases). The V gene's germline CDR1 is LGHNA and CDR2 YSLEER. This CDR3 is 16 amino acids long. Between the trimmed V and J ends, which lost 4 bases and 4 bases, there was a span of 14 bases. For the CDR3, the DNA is TGCGCCAGCAGCCGAAGAGGAGGCGCAGGGGCCAACGTCCTGACTTTC. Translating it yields CASSRRGGAGANVLTF.

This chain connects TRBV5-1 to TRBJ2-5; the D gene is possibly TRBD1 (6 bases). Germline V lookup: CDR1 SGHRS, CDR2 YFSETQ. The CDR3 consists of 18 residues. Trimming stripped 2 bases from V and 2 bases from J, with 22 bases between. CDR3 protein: CASSLLPGTIRRQETQYF. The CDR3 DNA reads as TGCGCCAGCAGCTTATTACCCGGGACAATAAGGCGACAAGAGACCCAGTACTTC.

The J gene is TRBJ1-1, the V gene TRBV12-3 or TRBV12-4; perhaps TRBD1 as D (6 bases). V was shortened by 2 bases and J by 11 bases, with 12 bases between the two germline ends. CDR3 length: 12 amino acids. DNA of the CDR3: TGTGCCAGCAGTTTACTAGCAGGGGAGGCTTTCTTT. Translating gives CASSLLAGEAFF.

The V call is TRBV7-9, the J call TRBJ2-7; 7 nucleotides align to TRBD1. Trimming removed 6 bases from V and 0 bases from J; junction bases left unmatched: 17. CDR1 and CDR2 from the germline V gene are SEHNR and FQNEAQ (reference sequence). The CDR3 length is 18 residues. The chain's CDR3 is CASRLIEGACTPSYEQYF. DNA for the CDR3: TGTGCCAGCAGACTTATAGAGGGGGCATGTACCCCCTCCTACGAGCAGTACTTC.

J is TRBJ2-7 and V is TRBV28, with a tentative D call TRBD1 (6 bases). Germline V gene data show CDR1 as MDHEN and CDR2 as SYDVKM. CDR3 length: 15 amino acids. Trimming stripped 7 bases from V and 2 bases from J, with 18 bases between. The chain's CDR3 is CASTMTGRPTYEQYF. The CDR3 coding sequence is TGTGCCAGCACCATGACAGGCCGTCCTACCTACGAGCAGTACTTC.

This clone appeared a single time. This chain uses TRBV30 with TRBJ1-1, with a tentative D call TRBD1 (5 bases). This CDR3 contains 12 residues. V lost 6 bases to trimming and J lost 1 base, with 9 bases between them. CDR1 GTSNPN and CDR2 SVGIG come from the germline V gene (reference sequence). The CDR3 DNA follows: TGTGCCTGCCAGGGAGGGAACACTGAAGCTTTCTTT. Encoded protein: CACQGGNTEAFF.

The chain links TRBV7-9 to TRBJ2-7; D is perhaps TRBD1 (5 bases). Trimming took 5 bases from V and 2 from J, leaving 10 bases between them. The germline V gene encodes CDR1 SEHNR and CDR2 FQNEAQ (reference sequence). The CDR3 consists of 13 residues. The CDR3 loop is CASSPDTTYEQYF. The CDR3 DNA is TGTGCCAGCAGCCCGGACACCACCTACGAGCAGTACTTC.

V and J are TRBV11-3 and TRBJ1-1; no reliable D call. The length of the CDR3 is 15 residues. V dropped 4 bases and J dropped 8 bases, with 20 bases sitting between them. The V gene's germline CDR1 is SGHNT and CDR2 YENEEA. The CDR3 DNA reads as TGTGCCAGCAGCTCCCTAGCACAAACGAGTGCCGAAGCTTTCTTT. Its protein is CASSSLAQTSAEAFF.